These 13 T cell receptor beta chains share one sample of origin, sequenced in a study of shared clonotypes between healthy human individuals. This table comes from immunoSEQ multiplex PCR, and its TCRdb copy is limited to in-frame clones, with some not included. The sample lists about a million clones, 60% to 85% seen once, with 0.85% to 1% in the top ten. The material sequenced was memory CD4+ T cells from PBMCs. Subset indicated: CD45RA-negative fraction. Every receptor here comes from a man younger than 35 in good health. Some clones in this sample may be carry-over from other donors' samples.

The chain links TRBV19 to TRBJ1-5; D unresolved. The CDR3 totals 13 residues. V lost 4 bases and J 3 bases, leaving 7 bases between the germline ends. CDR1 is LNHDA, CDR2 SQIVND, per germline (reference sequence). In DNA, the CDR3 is TGTGCCAGTAGTACCGGGTTCAATCAGCCCCAGCATTTT. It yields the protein CASSTGFNQPQHF.

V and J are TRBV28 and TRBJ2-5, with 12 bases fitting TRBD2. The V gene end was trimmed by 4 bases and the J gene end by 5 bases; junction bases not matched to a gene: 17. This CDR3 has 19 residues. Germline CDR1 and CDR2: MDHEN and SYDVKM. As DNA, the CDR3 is TGTGCCAGCAGTTCTCAACCTCCCACTAGCGGGAGGCGGTGGGAGACCCAGTACTTC. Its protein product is CASSSQPPTSGRRWETQYF.

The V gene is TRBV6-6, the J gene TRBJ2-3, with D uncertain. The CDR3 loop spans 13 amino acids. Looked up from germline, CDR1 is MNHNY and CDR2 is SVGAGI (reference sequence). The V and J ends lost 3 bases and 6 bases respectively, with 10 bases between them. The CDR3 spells CASSYLVGDTQYF. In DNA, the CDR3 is TGTGCCAGCAGTTATTTAGTCGGGGATACGCAGTATTTT.

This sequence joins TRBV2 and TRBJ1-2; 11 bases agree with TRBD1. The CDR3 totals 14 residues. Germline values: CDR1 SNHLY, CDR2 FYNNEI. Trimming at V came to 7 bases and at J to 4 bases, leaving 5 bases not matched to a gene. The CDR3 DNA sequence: TGTGCCAGCACCGGGACAGGGGGAATCTATGGCTACACCTTC. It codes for CASTGTGGIYGYTF.

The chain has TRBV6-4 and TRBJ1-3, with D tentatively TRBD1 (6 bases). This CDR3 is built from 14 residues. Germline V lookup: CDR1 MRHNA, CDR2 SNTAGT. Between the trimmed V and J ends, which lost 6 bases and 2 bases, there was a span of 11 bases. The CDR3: CASRQGPAGNTIYF. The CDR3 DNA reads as TGTGCCAGCAGACAGGGTCCTGCTGGAAACACCATATATTTT.

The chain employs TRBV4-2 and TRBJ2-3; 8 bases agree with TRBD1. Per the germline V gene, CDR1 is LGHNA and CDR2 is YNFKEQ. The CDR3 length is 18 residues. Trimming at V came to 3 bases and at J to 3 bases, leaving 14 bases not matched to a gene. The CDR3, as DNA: TGTGCCAGCAGCCATGTACCTCAGGGGGCCATCCGGACAGATACGCAGTATTTT. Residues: CASSHVPQGAIRTDTQYF.

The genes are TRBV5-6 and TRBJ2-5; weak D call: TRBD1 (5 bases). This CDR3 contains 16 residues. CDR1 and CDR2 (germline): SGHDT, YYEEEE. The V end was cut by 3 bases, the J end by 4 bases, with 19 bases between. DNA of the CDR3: TGTGCCAGCAGCTCCATTCATCAGGGCGGTCCAGAGACCCAGTACTTC. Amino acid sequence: CASSSIHQGGPETQYF.

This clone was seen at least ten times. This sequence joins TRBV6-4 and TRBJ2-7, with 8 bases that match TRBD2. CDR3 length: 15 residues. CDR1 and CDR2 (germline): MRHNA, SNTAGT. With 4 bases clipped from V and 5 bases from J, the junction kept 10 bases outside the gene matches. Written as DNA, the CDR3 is TGTGCCAGCAGTGGAGCTAGCGGGCCCTGTGACGAGCAGTACTTC. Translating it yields CASSGASGPCDEQYF.

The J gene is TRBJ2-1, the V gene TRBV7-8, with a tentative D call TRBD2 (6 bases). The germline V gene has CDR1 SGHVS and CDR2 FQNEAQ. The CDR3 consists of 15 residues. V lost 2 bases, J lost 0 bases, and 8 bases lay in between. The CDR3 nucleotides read TGTGCCAGCAGCTTAAAGCGGGCCTCCTACAATGAGCAGTTCTTC. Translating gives CASSLKRASYNEQFF.

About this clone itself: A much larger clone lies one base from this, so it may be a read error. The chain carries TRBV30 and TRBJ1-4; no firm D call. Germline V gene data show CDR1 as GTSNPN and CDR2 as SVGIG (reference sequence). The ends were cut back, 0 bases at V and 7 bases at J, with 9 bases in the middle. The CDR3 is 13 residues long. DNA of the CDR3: TGTGCCTGGAGTGTACCGCTGGGTGAAAAACTGTTTTTT. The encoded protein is CAWSVPLGEKLFF.

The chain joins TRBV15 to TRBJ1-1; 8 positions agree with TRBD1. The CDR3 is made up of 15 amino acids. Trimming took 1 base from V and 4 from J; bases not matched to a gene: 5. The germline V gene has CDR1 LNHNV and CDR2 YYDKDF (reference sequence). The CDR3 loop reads CATSRAYTGGTEAFF. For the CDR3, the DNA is TGTGCCACCAGCAGAGCTTATACAGGGGGCACTGAAGCTTTCTTT.

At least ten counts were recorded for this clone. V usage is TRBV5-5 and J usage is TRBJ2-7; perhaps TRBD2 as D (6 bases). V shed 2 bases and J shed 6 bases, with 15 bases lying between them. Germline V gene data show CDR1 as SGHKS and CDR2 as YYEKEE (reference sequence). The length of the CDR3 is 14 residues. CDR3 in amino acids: CASSLGPHGSEQYF. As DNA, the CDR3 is TGTGCCAGCAGCTTAGGGCCACACGGGAGCGAGCAGTACTTC.

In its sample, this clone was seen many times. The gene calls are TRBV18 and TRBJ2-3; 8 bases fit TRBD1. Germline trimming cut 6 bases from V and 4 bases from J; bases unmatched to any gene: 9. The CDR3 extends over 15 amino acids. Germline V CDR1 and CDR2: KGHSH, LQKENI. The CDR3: CASSRTQGAPDTQYF. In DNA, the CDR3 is TGTGCCAGCTCTCGAACTCAGGGGGCTCCAGATACGCAGTATTTT.